This T cell receptor beta chain stems from a study of T cell clones after liver transplantation. Study overall: Immunosuppression withdrawal was tried within 2 years after liver transplantation in this trial. Samples came pre-transplant, pre-randomization before withdrawal, and post-randomization after withdrawal ended. Until 12-24 months post-transplant, subjects got standard immunosuppression and no induction. Graft-donor-reactive sequences were compared with third-party-reactive TCRbeta sequences from pre-transplant mixed lymphocyte reactions.

The data were produced by immunoSEQ multiplex PCR, yet TCRdb's version contains in-frame clones alone and is incomplete. The sample contains over 90,000 clones, about 86% of which appear only once. The CDR3 length is 15 residues. Trimming cost V 1 base and J 3 bases, with 7 bases left between them. CDR1 and CDR2 (germline): LNHDA, SQIVND (reference sequence). The sequence was collected from a human patient who received a liver transplant. A share of the T cells may be of graft donor origin. The V gene is TRBV19, the J gene TRBJ2-6, with D perhaps TRBD2 (5 bases). Here the sequenced sample was CD4+ T cells from blood, taken around 50 months after liver transplant. As DNA, the CDR3 is TGTGCCAGTAGTATAGGGGGAGTTGGGGCCAACGTCCTGACTTTC. It codes for CASSIGGVGANVLTF. Using reference TRBV19 and TRBJ2-6 for the parts outside the CDR3, the full variable domain is DGGITQSPKYLFRKEGQNVTLSCEQNLNHDAMYWYRQDPGQGLRLIYYSQIVNDFQKGDIAEGYSVSREKKESFPLTVTSAQKNPTAFYLCASSIGGVGANVLTFGAGSRLTVL.